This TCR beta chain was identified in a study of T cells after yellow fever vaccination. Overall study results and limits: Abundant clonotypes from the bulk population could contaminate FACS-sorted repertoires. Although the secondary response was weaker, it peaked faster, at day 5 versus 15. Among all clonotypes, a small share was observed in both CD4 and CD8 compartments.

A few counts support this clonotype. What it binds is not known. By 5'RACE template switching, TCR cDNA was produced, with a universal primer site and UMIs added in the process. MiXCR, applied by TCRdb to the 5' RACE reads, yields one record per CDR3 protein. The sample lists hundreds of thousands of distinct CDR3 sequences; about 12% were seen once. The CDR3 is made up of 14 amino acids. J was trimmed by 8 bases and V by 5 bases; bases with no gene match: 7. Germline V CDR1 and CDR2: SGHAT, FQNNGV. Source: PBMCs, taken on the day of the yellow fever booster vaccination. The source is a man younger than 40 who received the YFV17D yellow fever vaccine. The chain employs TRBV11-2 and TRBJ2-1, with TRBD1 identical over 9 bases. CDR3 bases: TGTGCCAGCAGCCCCCAACAGGGGGCACATGAGCAGTTCTTC. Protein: CASSPQQGAHEQFF.